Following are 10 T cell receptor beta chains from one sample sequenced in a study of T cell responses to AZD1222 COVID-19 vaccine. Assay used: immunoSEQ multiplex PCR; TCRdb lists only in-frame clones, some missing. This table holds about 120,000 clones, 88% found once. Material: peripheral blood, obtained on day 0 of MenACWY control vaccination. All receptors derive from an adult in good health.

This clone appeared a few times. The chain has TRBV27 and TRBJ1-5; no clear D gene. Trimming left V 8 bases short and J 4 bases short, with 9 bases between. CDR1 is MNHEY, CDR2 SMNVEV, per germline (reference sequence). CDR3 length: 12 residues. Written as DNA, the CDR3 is TGTGCCAGCGGCCGGATAAATCAGCCCCAGCATTTT. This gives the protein CASGRINQPQHF.

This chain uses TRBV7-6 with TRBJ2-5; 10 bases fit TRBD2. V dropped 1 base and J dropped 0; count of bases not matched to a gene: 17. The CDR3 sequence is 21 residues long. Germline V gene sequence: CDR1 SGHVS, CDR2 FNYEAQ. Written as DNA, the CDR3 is TGTGCCAGCAGCTTAGAGATTGAGGCTAGCGGGAGAGTTTGGTACCAAGAGACCCAGTACTTC. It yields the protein CASSLEIEASGRVWYQETQYF.

The CDR3: CASSLVAGFTTYEQYF. Written as DNA, the CDR3 is TGTGCCAGCAGCTTGGTAGCGGGATTTACTACCTACGAGCAGTACTTC. The V call is TRBV5-5, the J call TRBJ2-7; 8 bases fit TRBD2. The germline V gene has CDR1 SGHKS and CDR2 YYEKEE (reference sequence). V shed 0 bases and J 2 bases; nucleotides not matched to a gene: 7. This CDR3 comprises 16 residues.

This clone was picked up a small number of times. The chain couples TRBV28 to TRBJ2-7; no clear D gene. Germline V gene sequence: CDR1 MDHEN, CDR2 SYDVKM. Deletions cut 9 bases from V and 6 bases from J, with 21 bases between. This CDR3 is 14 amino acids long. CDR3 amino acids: CAREQQIYESEQYF. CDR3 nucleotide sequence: TGTGCCAGAGAACAGCAGATCTACGAGTCCGAGCAGTACTTC.

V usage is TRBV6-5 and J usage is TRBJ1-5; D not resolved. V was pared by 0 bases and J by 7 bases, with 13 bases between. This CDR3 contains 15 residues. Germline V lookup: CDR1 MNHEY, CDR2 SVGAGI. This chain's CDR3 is CASSYSTGEEQPQHF. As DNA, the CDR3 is TGTGCCAGCAGTTACTCGACCGGGGAAGAACAGCCCCAGCATTTT.

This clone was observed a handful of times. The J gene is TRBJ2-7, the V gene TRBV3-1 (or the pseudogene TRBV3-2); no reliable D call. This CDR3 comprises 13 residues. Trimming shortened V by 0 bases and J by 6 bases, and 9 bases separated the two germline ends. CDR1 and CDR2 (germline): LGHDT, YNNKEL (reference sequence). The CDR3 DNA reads TGTGCCAGCAGCCAAGATCTTTTCGGCGAGCAGTACTTC. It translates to CASSQDLFGEQYF.

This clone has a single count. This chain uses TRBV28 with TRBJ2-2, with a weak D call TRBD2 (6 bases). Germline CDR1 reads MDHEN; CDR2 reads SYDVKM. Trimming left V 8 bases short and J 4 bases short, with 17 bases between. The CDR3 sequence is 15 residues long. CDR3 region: CASLRGSSLTGELFF. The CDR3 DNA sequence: TGTGCCAGCTTGCGGGGATCGTCCCTCACCGGGGAGCTGTTTTTT.

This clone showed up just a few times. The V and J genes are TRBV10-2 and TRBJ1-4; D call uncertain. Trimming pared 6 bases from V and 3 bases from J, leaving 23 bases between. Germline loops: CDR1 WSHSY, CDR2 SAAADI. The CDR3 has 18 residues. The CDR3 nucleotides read TGCGCCAGCAGCTCCACGGCCTCTTGGACCGTGGCTAATGAAAAACTGTTTTTT. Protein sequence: CASSSTASWTVANEKLFF.

CDR3 protein: CASTNGGSEQYF. The CDR3 coding sequence is TGTGCCAGCACCAACGGAGGCTCCGAGCAGTACTTC. The chain employs TRBV6-6 and TRBJ2-7, with D possibly being TRBD2 (5 bases). The ends were cut back, 7 bases at V and 6 bases at J, with 13 bases in the middle. The CDR3 contains 12 residues. Per the germline V gene, CDR1 is MNHNY and CDR2 is SVGAGI (reference sequence).

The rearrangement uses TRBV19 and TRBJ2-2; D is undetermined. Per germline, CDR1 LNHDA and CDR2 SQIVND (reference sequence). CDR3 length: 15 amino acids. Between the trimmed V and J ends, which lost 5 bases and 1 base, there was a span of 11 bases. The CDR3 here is CASSPLSGNTGELFF. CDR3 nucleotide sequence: TGTGCCAGTAGTCCCTTATCAGGGAACACCGGGGAGCTGTTTTTT. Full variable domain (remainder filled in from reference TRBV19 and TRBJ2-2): DGGITQSPKYLFRKEGQNVTLSCEQNLNHDAMYWYRQDPGQGLRLIYYSQIVNDFQKGDIAEGYSVSREKKESFPLTVTSAQKNPTAFYLCASSPLSGNTGELFFGEGSRLTVL.